This entry describes one T cell receptor (beta chain). Its specificity is unknown. The record originates from a study of beta chain features in type 1 diabetes. Each sorted fraction was over 98% pure. Germline V CDR1 and CDR2: KGHSH, LQKENI. The CDR3 runs to 15 residues. Trimming cost V 0 bases and J 3 bases, with 11 bases left between them. The whole isolated RNA underwent reverse transcription, so sequencing captured expressed TCRB transcripts. Method: immunoSEQ multiplex PCR; TCRdb's copy keeps in-frame clones and lacks some. The sample carries a few hundred thousand clones, roughly 12% recorded once. Whole-study results and caveats: When Type 1 diabetes patients were examined, their TCRB CDR3s proved moderately but significantly shorter in all four CD4+ subsets. For patients, the naive, central memory and Treg TCRB repertoires appeared more alike than for healthy donors. Fewer junction insertions and more nucleotide deletions appeared in type 1 diabetes patients.

The rearrangement uses TRBV18 and TRBJ1-2, with TRBD1 as a possible D gene (5 bases). What was sequenced was naive CD4+ T cells from blood. This receptor was identified in a woman under 30 with type 1 diabetes. The CDR3: CASSPPGGLDYGYTF. The CDR3 coding sequence is TGTGCCAGCTCACCACCGGGGGGTCTGGACTATGGCTACACCTTC.